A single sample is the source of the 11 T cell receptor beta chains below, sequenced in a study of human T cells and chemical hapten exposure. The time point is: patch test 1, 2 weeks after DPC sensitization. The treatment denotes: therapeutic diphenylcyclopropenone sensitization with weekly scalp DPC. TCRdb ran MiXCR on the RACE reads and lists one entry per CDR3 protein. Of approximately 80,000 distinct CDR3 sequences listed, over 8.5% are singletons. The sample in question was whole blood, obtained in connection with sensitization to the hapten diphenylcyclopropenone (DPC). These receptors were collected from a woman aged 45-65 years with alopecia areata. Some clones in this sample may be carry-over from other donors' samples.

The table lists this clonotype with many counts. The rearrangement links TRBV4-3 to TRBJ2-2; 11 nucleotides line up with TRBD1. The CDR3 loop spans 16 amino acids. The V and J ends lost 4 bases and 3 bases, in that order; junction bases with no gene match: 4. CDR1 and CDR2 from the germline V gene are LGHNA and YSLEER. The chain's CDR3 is CASSRGTGGDTGELFF. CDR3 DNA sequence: TGCGCCAGCAGCCGCGGGACAGGGGGAGACACCGGGGAGCTGTTTTTT.

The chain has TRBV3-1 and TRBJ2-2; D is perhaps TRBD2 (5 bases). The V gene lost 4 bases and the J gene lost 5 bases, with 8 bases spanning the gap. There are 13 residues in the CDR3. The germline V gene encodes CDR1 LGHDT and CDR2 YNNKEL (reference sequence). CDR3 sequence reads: CASSRRGTGELFF. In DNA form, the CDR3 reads TGTGCCAGCAGCCGTAGAGGGACCGGGGAGCTGTTTTTT.

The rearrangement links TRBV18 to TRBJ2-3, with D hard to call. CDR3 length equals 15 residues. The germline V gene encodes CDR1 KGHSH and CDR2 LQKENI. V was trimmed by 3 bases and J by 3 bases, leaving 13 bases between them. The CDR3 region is CASSPDRYLTDTQYF. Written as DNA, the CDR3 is TGTGCCAGCTCACCGGACCGCTACCTGACAGATACGCAGTATTTT.

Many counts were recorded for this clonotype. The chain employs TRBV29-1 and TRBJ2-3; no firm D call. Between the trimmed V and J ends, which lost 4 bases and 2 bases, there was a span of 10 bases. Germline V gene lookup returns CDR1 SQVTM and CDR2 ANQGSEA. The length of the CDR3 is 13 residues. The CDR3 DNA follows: TGCAGCGTTGTGCCCCACGACACAGATACGCAGTATTTT. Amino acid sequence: CSVVPHDTDTQYF.

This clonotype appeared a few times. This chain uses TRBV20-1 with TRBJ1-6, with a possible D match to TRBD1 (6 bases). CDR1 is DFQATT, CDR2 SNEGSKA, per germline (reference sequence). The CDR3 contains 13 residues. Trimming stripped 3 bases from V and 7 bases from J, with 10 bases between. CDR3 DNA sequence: TGCAGTGCTAGCAGGGGCGGCAATTCACCCCTCCACTTT. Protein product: CSASRGGNSPLHF.

In DNA form, the CDR3 reads TGTGCCAGCAGCCCTATCACCGGGGAGCTGTTTTTT. It specifies CASSPITGELFF. V and J are TRBV7-3 and TRBJ2-2; no reliable D call. There are 12 residues in the CDR3. The V end was cut by 5 bases, the J end by 4 bases, with 5 bases between. Per germline, CDR1 SGHTA and CDR2 FQGTGA.

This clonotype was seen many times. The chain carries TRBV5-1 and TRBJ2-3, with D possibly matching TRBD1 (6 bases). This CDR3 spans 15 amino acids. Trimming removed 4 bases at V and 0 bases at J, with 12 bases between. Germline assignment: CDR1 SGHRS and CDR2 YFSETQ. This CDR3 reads CASSLDRFSTDTQYF. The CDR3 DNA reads TGCGCCAGCAGCCTCGACAGGTTTAGCACAGATACGCAGTATTTT.

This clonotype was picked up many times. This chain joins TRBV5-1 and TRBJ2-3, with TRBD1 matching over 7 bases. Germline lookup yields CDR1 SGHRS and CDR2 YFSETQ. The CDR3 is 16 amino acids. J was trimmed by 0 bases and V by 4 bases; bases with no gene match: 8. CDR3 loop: CASSATGDTSTDTQYF. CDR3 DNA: TGCGCCAGCAGCGCCACAGGGGATACTAGCACAGATACGCAGTATTTT. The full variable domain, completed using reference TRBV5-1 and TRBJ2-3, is KAGVTQTPRYLIKTRGQQVTLSCSPISGHRSVSWYQQTPGQGLQFLFEYFSETQRNKGNFPGRFSGRQFSNSRSEMNVSTLELGDSALYLCASSATGDTSTDTQYFGPGTRLTVL.

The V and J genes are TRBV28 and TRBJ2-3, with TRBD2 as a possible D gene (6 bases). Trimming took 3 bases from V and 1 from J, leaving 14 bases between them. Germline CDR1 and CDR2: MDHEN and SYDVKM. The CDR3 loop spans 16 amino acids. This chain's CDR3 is CASSLEEGVGTDTQYF. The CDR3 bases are TGTGCCAGCAGTTTGGAGGAGGGAGTGGGCACAGATACGCAGTATTTT.

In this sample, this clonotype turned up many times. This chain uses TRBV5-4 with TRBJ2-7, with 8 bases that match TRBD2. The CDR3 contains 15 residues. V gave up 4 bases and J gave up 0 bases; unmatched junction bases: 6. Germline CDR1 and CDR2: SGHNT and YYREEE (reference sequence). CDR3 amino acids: CASSPTSGFSYEQYF. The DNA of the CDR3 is TGTGCCAGCAGCCCTACTAGCGGCTTCTCCTACGAGCAGTACTTC.

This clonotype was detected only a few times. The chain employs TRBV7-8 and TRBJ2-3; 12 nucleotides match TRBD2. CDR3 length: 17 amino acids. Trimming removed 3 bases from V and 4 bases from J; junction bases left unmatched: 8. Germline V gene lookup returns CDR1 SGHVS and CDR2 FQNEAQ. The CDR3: CASSLPLAGGQADTQYF. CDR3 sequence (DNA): TGTGCCAGCAGCTTGCCTCTAGCGGGGGGGCAAGCAGATACGCAGTATTTT.